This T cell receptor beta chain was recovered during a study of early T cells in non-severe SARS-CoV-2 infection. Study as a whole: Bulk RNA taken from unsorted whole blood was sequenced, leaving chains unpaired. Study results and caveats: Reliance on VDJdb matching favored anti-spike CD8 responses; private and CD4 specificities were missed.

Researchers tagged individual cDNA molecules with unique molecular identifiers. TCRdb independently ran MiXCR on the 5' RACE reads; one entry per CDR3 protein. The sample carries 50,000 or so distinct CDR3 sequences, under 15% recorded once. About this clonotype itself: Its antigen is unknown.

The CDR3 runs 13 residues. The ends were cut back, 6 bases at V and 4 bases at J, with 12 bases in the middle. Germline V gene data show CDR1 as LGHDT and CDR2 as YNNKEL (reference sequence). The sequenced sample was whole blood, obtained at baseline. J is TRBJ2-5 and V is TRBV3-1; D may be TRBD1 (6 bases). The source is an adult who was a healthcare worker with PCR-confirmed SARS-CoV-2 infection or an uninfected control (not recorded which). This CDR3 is CASRPTGSETQYF. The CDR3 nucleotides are TGTGCCAGCAGACCCACAGGGTCAGAGACCCAGTACTTC.